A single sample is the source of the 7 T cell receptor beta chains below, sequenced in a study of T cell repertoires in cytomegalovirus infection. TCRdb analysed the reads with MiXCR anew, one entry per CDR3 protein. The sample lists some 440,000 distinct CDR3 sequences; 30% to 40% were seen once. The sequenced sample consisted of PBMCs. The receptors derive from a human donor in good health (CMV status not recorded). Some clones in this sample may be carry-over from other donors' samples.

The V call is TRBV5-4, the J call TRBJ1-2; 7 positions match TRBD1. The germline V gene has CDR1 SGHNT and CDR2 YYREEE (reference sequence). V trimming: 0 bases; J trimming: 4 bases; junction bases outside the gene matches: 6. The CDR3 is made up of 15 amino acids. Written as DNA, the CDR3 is TGTGCCAGCAGCTTGGGGGGACAGCAGCCCTATGGCTACACCTTC. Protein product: CASSLGGQQPYGYTF.

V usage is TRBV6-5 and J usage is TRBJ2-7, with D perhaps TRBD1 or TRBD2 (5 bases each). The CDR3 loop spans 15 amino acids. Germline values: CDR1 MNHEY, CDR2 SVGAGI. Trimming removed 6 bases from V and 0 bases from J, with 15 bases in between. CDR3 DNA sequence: TGTGCCAGCAGCAAACCGGGACGGATCTCCTACGAGCAGTACTTC. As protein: CASSKPGRISYEQYF.

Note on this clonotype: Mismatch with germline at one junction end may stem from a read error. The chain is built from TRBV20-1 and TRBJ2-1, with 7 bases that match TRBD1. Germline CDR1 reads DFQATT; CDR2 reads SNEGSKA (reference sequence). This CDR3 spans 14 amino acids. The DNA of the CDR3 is TGCAGTGCGAGAGACAGGGTCTCCTACAATGAGCAGTTCTTC. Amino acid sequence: CSARDRVSYNEQFF.

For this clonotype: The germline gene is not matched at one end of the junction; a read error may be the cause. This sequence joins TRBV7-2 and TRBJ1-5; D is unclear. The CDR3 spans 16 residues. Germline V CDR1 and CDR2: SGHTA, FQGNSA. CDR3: CASSQRMGYSNQPPHF. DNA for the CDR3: TGTGCCAGCAGCCAACGGATGGGATATAGCAATCAGCCCCCGCATTTT.

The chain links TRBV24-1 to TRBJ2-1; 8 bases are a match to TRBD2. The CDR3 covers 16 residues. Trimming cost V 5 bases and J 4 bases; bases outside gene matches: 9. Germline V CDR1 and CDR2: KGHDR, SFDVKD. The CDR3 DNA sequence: TGTGCCACCAGTGTTGCCGGGTTAGCGGGGTACAATGAGCAGTTCTTC. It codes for CATSVAGLAGYNEQFF.

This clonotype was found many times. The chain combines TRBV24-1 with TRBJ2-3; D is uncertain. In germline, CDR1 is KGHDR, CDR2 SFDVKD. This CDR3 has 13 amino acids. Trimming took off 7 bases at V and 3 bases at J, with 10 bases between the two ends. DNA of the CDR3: TGTGCCACCAGGAGTACACAGACAGATACGCAGTATTTT. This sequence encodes CATRSTQTDTQYF.

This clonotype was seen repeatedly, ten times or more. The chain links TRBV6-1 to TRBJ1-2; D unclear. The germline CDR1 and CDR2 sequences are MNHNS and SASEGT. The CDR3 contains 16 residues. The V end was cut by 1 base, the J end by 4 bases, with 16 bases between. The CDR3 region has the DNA TGTGCCAGCAGTGAAGGGGGAGGAAGAAGCCCCTATGGCTACACCTTC. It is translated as CASSEGGGRSPYGYTF.